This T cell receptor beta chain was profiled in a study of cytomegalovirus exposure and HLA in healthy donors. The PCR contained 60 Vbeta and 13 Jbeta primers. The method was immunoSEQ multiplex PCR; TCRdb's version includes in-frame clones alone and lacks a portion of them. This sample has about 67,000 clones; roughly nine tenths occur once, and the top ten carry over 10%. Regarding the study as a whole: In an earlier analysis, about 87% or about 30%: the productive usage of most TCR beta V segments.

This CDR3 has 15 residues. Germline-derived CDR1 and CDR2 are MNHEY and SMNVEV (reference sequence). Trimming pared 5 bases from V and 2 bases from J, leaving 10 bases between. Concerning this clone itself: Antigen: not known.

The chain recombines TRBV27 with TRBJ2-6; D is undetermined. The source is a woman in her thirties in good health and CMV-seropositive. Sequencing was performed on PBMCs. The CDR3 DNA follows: TGTGCCAGCAGTCTGTTATACACTGGGGCCAACGTCCTGACTTTC. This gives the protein CASSLLYTGANVLTF.